This is a list of T cell receptor beta chains from one sample in a study of shared clonotypes between healthy human individuals. Here immunoSEQ multiplex PCR was the method, and the copy in TCRdb shows in-frame clones only, minus some. The data contain 1.5 million to 2.5 million clones, about 95% of them singletons. The material sequenced was naive CD8+ T cells sorted from blood. The origin of the receptors is a man in his late teens or twenties in good health. Each CDR3 is given with its conserved first and last residue. Each record gives: V gene, D gene, J gene, CDR3 length, CDR3 DNA, CDR3 protein. The D gene is left open where the match is weak.

>TRBV2|-|TRBJ1-4|14
TGTGCCAGCAGTGGAACAGAAACTAATGAAAAACTGTTTTTT
CASSGTETNEKLFF
>TRBV30|-|TRBJ2-1|13
TGTGCCTGGAGTGTCCTAGAAATAGATGAGCAGTTCTTC
CAWSVLEIDEQFF
>TRBV6-5|-|TRBJ2-7|13
TGTGCCAGCAGTTACGCGACAGGTCGCGAGCAGTACTTC
CASSYATGREQYF
>TRBV28|-|TRBJ2-7|14
TGTGCCAGCAGTCCAATCTCCGGACCCTACGAGCAGTACTTC
CASSPISGPYEQYF
>TRBV18|-|TRBJ2-7|15
TGTGCCAGCTCACCACCGCGGGATAGAACCTACGAGCAGTACTTC
CASSPPRDRTYEQYF
>TRBV7-9|-|TRBJ1-1|12
TGTGCCAGCAGCTTGGAGAGGGGAGAAGCTTTCTTT
CASSLERGEAFF
>TRBV27|-|TRBJ2-7|15
TGTGCCAGCAGTTTACGCGTCCCTCCCAGGGGCGAGCAGTACTTC
CASSLRVPPRGEQYF
>TRBV6-6|-|TRBJ1-1|12
TGTGCCAGCAGTTACTCGACGACTGAAGCTTTCTTT
CASSYSTTEAFF
>TRBV5-6|TRBD1|TRBJ2-7|13
TGTGCCAGCAGCTCGGACAGGGGCTACGAGCAGTACTTC
CASSSDRGYEQYF
>TRBV6-6|-|TRBJ2-3|13
TGTGCCAGCAGTTTGGACTTTCCAGATACGCAGTATTTT
CASSLDFPDTQYF
>TRBV13|TRBD2|TRBJ2-7|16
TGTGCCAGCAGCTTAGGGCTAGCGGGAGTGGACTACGAGCAGTACTTC
CASSLGLAGVDYEQYF
>TRBV2|TRBD1|TRBJ2-3|14
TGTGCCAGTCTTGGGACAGACGCGTCGTATACGCAGTATTTT
CASLGTDASYTQYF
>TRBV6-5|-|TRBJ2-2|13
TGTGCCAGCCAGCGGACTGTCACCGGGGAGCTGTTTTTT
CASQRTVTGELFF
>TRBV28|-|TRBJ2-4|14
TGTGCCAGCAGTTTCGCGGCTGGGGAAAACATTCAGTACTTC
CASSFAAGENIQYF
>TRBV19|-|TRBJ2-5|15
TGTGCCAGTGGGGGGTTGGTCGGCTCCCTTGCGACCCAGTACTTC
CASGGLVGSLATQYF
>TRBV9|-|TRBJ2-1|13
TGTGCCAGCAGCGCGCTTCGGGAAAATGAGCAGTTCTTC
CASSALRENEQFF
>TRBV4-3|TRBD2|TRBJ2-5|17
TGCGCCAGCAGCCAAGATCTCGCGGGAGGGCTTCAAGAGACCCAGTACTTC
CASSQDLAGGLQETQYF
>TRBV21-1|-|TRBJ1-5|15
TGTGCCAGCAGGGGACTTAGCTCCGGGAATCAGCCCCAGCATTTT
CASRGLSSGNQPQHF
>TRBV27|TRBD2|TRBJ2-1|14
TGTGCCAGCAGTCTAGCGGGGGACTACAATGAGCAGTTCTTC
CASSLAGDYNEQFF
>TRBV7-9|-|TRBJ1-2|13
TGTGCCAGCAGCTTGACGGGATCCTATGGCTACACCTTC
CASSLTGSYGYTF
>TRBV9|-|TRBJ2-7|13
TGTGCCAGCAGCGTAGGGATTAATTACGAGCAGTACTTC
CASSVGINYEQYF
>TRBV7-9|-|TRBJ2-3|14
TGTGCCAGCAGCTCGGACAGAAGCACAGATACGCAGTATTTT
CASSSDRSTDTQYF
>TRBV15|-|TRBJ1-2|16
TGTGCCACCAGCAGAGATATTGGGGAATCTTTCTATGGCTACACCTTC
CATSRDIGESFYGYTF
>TRBV6-6|-|TRBJ2-3|13
TGTGCCAGCAGTGACGTGAGCACAGATACGCAGTATTTT
CASSDVSTDTQYF
>TRBV9|TRBD2|TRBJ2-3|15
TGTGCCAGCAGCCTGGGGGCCGGGGGGGCAGATACGCAGTATTTT
CASSLGAGGADTQYF
>TRBV13|-|TRBJ1-2|15
TGTGCCAGCAGCCCTGGGGAAGGGGGAGCCAATGGCTACACCTTC
CASSPGEGGANGYTF
>TRBV28|TRBD1|TRBJ2-6|15
TGTGCCAGCAGTCTAGGGACAGACGGGGCCAACGTCCTGACTTTC
CASSLGTDGANVLTF
>TRBV7-9|-|TRBJ1-4|16
TGTGCCAGCAGCCCATTCTCAGGGGAGGAGGGTGAAAAACTGTTTTTT
CASSPFSGEEGEKLFF
>TRBV5-1|-|TRBJ2-7|13
TGCGCCAGCAGCTTGGAGTTATCCTACGAGCAGTACTTC
CASSLELSYEQYF
>TRBV11-2|-|TRBJ2-4|14
TGTGCCAGCAGCTCGCCGACTGAGGTGAACATTCAGTACTTC
CASSSPTEVNIQYF
>TRBV30|-|TRBJ1-1|13
TGTGCCTGGAGTGGCGGATGGAACACTGAAGCTTTCTTT
CAWSGGWNTEAFF
>TRBV6-4|TRBD1|TRBJ1-2|12
TGTGCCAGCATTGGACAGGGTAATGGCTACACCTTC
CASIGQGNGYTF